These 30 T cell receptor beta chains originate from one sample sequenced in a study of T cell responses to AZD1222 COVID-19 vaccine. Some clones are missing from TCRdb's copy, which holds only in-frame ones; the method was immunoSEQ multiplex PCR. The data show approximately 190,000 clones, approximately 91% seen once. The input for sequencing was peripheral blood, taken on day 0 of AZD1222 vaccination. Source of these receptors: an adult in good health.

The rearrangement uses TRBV25-1 and TRBJ2-2, with D perhaps matching TRBD1 (6 bases). The germline gives CDR1 MGHDK, CDR2 SYGVNS. The length of the CDR3 is 13 residues. V was pared by 4 bases and J by 6 bases, with 9 bases between. This CDR3 is CASSGTGPGELFF. The CDR3 region has the DNA TGTGCCAGCAGTGGTACAGGGCCCGGGGAGCTGTTTTTT.

This chain connects TRBV25-1 to TRBJ1-1; D gene unclear. Germline CDR1 reads MGHDK; CDR2 reads SYGVNS. The CDR3 has 13 amino acids. V was clipped by 7 bases and J by 1 base, with 10 bases between them. The DNA of the CDR3 is TGTGCCAGCAACGGGAGGACGAACACTGAAGCTTTCTTT. Translated: CASNGRTNTEAFF.

The chain is built from TRBV5-4 and TRBJ2-2, with 11 bases matching TRBD2. Germline V gene data show CDR1 as SGHNT and CDR2 as YYREEE (reference sequence). After removal of 4 bases from V and 5 bases from J, the junction contained 13 bases not matched to a gene. CDR3 size: 18 residues. In DNA, the CDR3 is TGTGCCAGCAGCCCAGGCCTAGCGGGAGGAGGGAGGACCGGGGAGCTGTTTTTT. As protein: CASSPGLAGGGRTGELFF.

The V and J genes are TRBV10-3 and TRBJ1-2; no reliable D call. The CDR3 is 14 residues long. Trimming took 4 bases from V and 8 from J, leaving 17 bases between them. The germline CDR1 and CDR2 sequences are ENHRY and SYGVKD. The CDR3 loop is CAISGVLADGGYTF. The CDR3 nucleotides are TGTGCCATCAGTGGGGTCTTGGCTGATGGAGGCTACACCTTC.

This CDR3 reads CASSRGVLEDATF. CDR3 coding DNA: TGTGCCAGCTCACGTGGGGTTTTGGAAGATGCCACCTTC. This chain uses TRBV18 with TRBJ1-2; no clear D gene. The CDR3 consists of 13 residues. V lost 4 bases and J lost 13, with 19 bases in between. The germline CDR1 and CDR2 sequences are KGHSH and LQKENI.

This clone came up many times. CDR3 loop: CASSQVTGYSPLHF. CDR3 DNA: TGTGCCAGCAGCCAAGTTACAGGGTATTCACCCCTCCACTTT. V is TRBV3-1 (or the pseudogene TRBV3-2) and J is TRBJ1-6; TRBD1 is a possible D gene (6 bases). The length of the CDR3 is 14 residues. V dropped 1 base and J dropped 8 bases, with 9 bases sitting between them. Germline CDR1 is LGHDT and CDR2 is YNNKEL (reference sequence).

The chain uses TRBV27 and TRBJ1-1; D remains ambiguous. The V gene lost 2 bases and the J gene lost 2 bases, with 9 bases spanning the gap. The CDR3 loop spans 14 amino acids. In germline, CDR1 is MNHEY, CDR2 SMNVEV (reference sequence). The CDR3 sequence is CASSLNRENTEAFF. CDR3 DNA sequence: TGTGCCAGCAGTTTAAACAGAGAAAACACTGAAGCTTTCTTT.

V is TRBV4-2 and J is TRBJ2-3; TRBD2 agrees at 10 bases. The ends lost 5 bases at V and 1 base at J; junction bases unmatched: 9. Germline V gene data show CDR1 as LGHNA and CDR2 as YNFKEQ. The CDR3 sequence is 17 residues long. The CDR3 loop is CASSASRTSGGTDTQYF. As DNA, the CDR3 is TGTGCCAGCAGCGCGAGTCGGACTAGCGGAGGCACAGATACGCAGTATTTT.

The rearrangement links TRBV24-1 to TRBJ1-5; D is unresolved. Trimming took off 8 bases at V and 5 bases at J, with 0 bases between the two ends. This CDR3 is built from 9 residues. CDR1 is KGHDR and CDR2 is SFDVKD in the germline V gene. The CDR3 sequence: CATNQPQHF. Written as DNA, the CDR3 is TGTGCCACCAATCAGCCCCAGCATTTT.

As regards this clone: Sequence at one end of the junction differs from germline and may be a read error. The V call is TRBV20-1, the J call TRBJ1-1, with D unresolved. CDR3 length: 11 amino acids. Germline V CDR1 and CDR2: DFQATT, SNEGSKA (reference sequence). This CDR3 reads CSAREGLVGVF. CDR3 sequence (DNA): TGCAGTGCTAGAGAAGGCCTTGTTGGGGTCTTT.

J is TRBJ2-2 and V is TRBV6-1; D could derive from TRBD1 or TRBD2 (7 bases each). The CDR3 has 17 amino acids. V was pared by 0 bases and J by 3 bases, with 14 bases between. Germline values: CDR1 MNHNS, CDR2 SASEGT. The CDR3 is CASSEARTGLDTGELFF. CDR3 bases: TGTGCCAGCAGTGAAGCTCGGACAGGACTAGACACCGGGGAGCTGTTTTTT.

This chain connects TRBV5-4 to TRBJ2-3; 12 bases line up with TRBD2. The CDR3 runs 18 residues. The junction had 13 bases not matched to a gene; V was cut back by 1 base and J by 7 bases. CDR1 is SGHNT and CDR2 is YYREEE in the germline V gene (reference sequence). CDR3 loop: CASSLTSGGTTTANTQYF. The CDR3 bases are TGTGCCAGCAGCTTGACTAGCGGGGGGACCACCACCGCAAATACGCAGTATTTT.

V and J are TRBV7-2 and TRBJ2-1, with 11 positions matching TRBD2. Looked up from germline, CDR1 is SGHTA and CDR2 is FQGNSA. The trim removed 0 bases at V and 9 bases at J, leaving 7 bases unmatched. CDR3 length: 16 residues. The CDR3 DNA reads TGTGCCAGCAGCTTAGCGACACTAGCGGGAGCGGCTGAGCAGTTCTTC. It is translated as CASSLATLAGAAEQFF.

This sequence joins TRBV28 and TRBJ2-7; no firm D call. The V gene lost 3 bases and the J gene lost 3 bases, with 9 bases spanning the gap. Germline lookup yields CDR1 MDHEN and CDR2 SYDVKM. This CDR3 contains 13 residues. The CDR3, as DNA: TGTGCCAGCAGTTTCTCTCTATTCTACGAGCAGTACTTC. Translating it yields CASSFSLFYEQYF.

The chain recombines TRBV19 with TRBJ2-1; TRBD2 is a possible D gene (5 bases). Germline lookup yields CDR1 LNHDA and CDR2 SQIVND (reference sequence). Trimming pared 3 bases from V and 3 bases from J, leaving 6 bases between. The CDR3 is 13 amino acids. DNA of the CDR3: TGTGCCAGTAGTATTGGAGGCTACAATGAGCAGTTCTTC. It specifies CASSIGGYNEQFF.

This chain uses TRBV14 with TRBJ1-1; a weak D match, TRBD1 (5 bases). The CDR3 runs 16 residues. The V gene's germline CDR1 is SGHDN and CDR2 FVKESK. Trimming stripped 0 bases from V and 4 bases from J, with 15 bases between. The CDR3 sequence is CASSQDAGMVSTEAFF. In DNA form, the CDR3 reads TGTGCCAGCAGCCAAGATGCAGGGATGGTATCCACTGAAGCTTTCTTT.

The rearrangement links TRBV2 to TRBJ1-3, with D perhaps TRBD1 (5 bases). In germline, CDR1 is SNHLY, CDR2 FYNNEI. There are 15 residues in the CDR3. V was trimmed by 2 bases and J by 2 bases, leaving 10 bases between them. The CDR3 loop reads CASSEFGGAGNTIYF. The CDR3, as DNA: TGTGCCAGCAGTGAATTTGGGGGAGCTGGAAACACCATATATTTT.

This clone was seen many times. V usage is TRBV27 and J usage is TRBJ1-3; D possibly corresponds to TRBD1 (5 bases). The CDR3 runs to 14 residues. Germline V lookup: CDR1 MNHEY, CDR2 SMNVEV (reference sequence). V dropped 6 bases and J dropped 4 bases, with 13 bases sitting between them. The CDR3 region has the DNA TGTGCCAGCAGAAAGGGGTGGCCCGGAAACACCATATATTTT. Its protein is CASRKGWPGNTIYF.

The CDR3 reads CASSQQGYEQYF. The CDR3 DNA is TGCGCCAGCAGCCAACAGGGCTACGAGCAGTACTTC. The genes are TRBV5-1 and TRBJ2-7, with D possibly being TRBD1 (6 bases). The V end was cut by 4 bases, the J end by 3 bases, with 8 bases between. Germline V gives CDR1 SGHRS, CDR2 YFSETQ. This CDR3 region has 12 residues.

This clone was observed once. The rearrangement uses TRBV10-3 and TRBJ1-1, with D unresolved. The CDR3 runs to 15 residues. CDR1 ENHRY and CDR2 SYGVKD come from the germline V gene. The ends were cut back, 0 bases at V and 1 base at J, with 9 bases in the middle. CDR3 coding DNA: TGTGCCATCAGTGAGTCCCGGGGATCGAACACTGAAGCTTTCTTT. Translation gives CAISESRGSNTEAFF.

The chain links TRBV6-5 to TRBJ1-2; possibly TRBD1 for D (6 bases). Between the trimmed V and J ends, which lost 4 bases and 1 base, there was a span of 10 bases. The CDR3 extends over 14 amino acids. Per the germline V gene, CDR1 is MNHEY and CDR2 is SVGAGI. The CDR3 sequence: CASSSHRVNYGYTF. In nucleotides, the CDR3 is TGTGCCAGCAGTTCTCACAGGGTTAACTATGGCTACACCTTC.

The CDR3 coding sequence is TGCAGCGTTGACTCTAGCGGAGGGGGAGAGACCCAGTACTTC. It translates to CSVDSSGGGETQYF. The genes are TRBV29-1 and TRBJ2-5, with D possibly matching TRBD2 (7 bases). V was shortened by 3 bases and J by 4 bases, with 15 bases between the two germline ends. This CDR3 spans 14 amino acids. CDR1 and CDR2 (germline): SQVTM, ANQGSEA.

This chain joins TRBV5-1 and TRBJ2-3, with D unresolved. The CDR3 is 12 amino acids. Germline lookup yields CDR1 SGHRS and CDR2 YFSETQ. V was pared by 4 bases and J by 2 bases, with 5 bases between. As DNA, the CDR3 is TGCGCCAGCAGCCAATTCACAGATACGCAGTATTTT. Protein sequence: CASSQFTDTQYF.

The chain carries TRBV4-1 and TRBJ1-3; no clear D. This CDR3 has 18 residues. Trimming removed 0 bases at V and 0 bases at J, with 15 bases between. Germline V gene sequence: CDR1 MGHRA, CDR2 YSYEKL. CDR3 sequence reads: CASSQDGRNRGSGNTIYF. The CDR3 DNA is TGCGCCAGCAGCCAAGATGGGAGAAATCGGGGCTCTGGAAACACCATATATTTT.

The V and J genes are TRBV6-6 and TRBJ2-7; D gene ambiguous. CDR1 and CDR2 from the germline V gene are MNHNY and SVGAGI (reference sequence). The ends were cut back, 3 bases at V and 2 bases at J, with 11 bases in the middle. CDR3 length: 14 amino acids. CDR3 sequence: CASSYIHQAYEQYF. The CDR3 nucleotides read TGTGCCAGCAGTTATATACACCAAGCCTACGAGCAGTACTTC.

In its sample, this clone was seen once. The V call is TRBV5-1, the J call TRBJ2-3; 9 positions match TRBD2. The CDR3 contains 15 residues. V was clipped by 2 bases and J by 0 bases; unmatched bases: 1. Germline V CDR1 and CDR2: SGHRS, YFSETQ. CDR3 region: CASSLTSGSTDTQYF. CDR3 bases: TGCGCCAGCAGCTTAACTAGCGGGAGCACAGATACGCAGTATTTT.

The CDR3 region is CASSLLPGQFF. As DNA, the CDR3 is TGTGCCAGCAGCTTACTCCCTGGGCAGTTCTTC. The chain links TRBV7-9 to TRBJ2-1; D not certain. V was trimmed by 2 bases and J by 12 bases, leaving 8 bases between them. Germline V CDR1 and CDR2: SEHNR, FQNEAQ (reference sequence). The CDR3 consists of 11 residues.

V is TRBV5-1 and J is TRBJ2-7; D perhaps matches TRBD2 (5 bases). V was shortened by 0 bases and J by 0 bases, with 13 bases between the two germline ends. The CDR3 runs 16 residues. Per the germline V gene, CDR1 is SGHRS and CDR2 is YFSETQ. CDR3 amino acids: CASSLVGGSNSYEQYF. The CDR3 DNA reads as TGCGCCAGCAGCTTGGTGGGTGGGAGTAACTCCTACGAGCAGTACTTC. Full variable domain (remainder filled in from reference TRBV5-1 and TRBJ2-7): KAGVTQTPRYLIKTRGQQVTLSCSPISGHRSVSWYQQTPGQGLQFLFEYFSETQRNKGNFPGRFSGRQFSNSRSEMNVSTLELGDSALYLCASSLVGGSNSYEQYFGPGTRLTVT.

The chain couples TRBV11-2 to TRBJ2-3; D remains ambiguous. This CDR3 is 13 amino acids long. V dropped 0 bases and J dropped 4 bases, with 5 bases sitting between them. CDR1 SGHAT and CDR2 FQNNGV come from the germline V gene. The CDR3 loop reads CASSLEVSDTQYF. CDR3 DNA sequence: TGTGCCAGCAGCTTAGAGGTCTCAGATACGCAGTATTTT.

The CDR3 nucleotides are TGTGCCAGCAGCGGGAATGGTGCTACTGAAGCTTTCTTT. Amino acid sequence: CASSGNGATEAFF. The chain uses TRBV7-6 and TRBJ1-1; D is ambiguous. There are 13 residues in the CDR3. Germline assignment: CDR1 SGHVS and CDR2 FNYEAQ. V lost 5 bases, J lost 5 bases, and 12 bases lay in between.